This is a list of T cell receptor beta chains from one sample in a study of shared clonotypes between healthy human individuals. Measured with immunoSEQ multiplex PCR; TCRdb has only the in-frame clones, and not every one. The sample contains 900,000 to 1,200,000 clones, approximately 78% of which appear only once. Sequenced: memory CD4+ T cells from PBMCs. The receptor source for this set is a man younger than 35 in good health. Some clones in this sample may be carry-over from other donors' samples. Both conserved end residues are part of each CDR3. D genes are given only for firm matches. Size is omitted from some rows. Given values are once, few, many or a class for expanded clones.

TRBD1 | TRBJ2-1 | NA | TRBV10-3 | TGTGCCACCAGGGGGCTAAACATCAGGGATGAGCAGTTCTTC | CATRGLNIRDEQFF
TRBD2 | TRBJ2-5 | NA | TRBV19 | TGTGCCAGCGGGGGGATCAGGGCAGAGACCCAGTACTTC | CASGGIRAETQYF
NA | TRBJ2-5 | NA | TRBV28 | TGTGCCAGCAGTTCAGCCGGGACCCAGTCGTTTGAGACCCAGTACTTC | CASSSAGTQSFETQYF
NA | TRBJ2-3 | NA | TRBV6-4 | TGTGCCAGCAGTGCGACAGCTAGCACAGATACGCAGTATTTT | CASSATASTDTQYF
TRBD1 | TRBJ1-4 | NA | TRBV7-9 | TGTGCCAGCAGCCCGGGACAGGGGGCAGGAAAAGAAAAACTGTTTTTT | CASSPGQGAGKEKLFF
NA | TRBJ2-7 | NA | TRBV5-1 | TGCGCCAGCACCCCCCTGGGGACCTACGAGCAGTACTTC | CASTPLGTYEQYF
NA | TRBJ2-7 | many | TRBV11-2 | TGTGCCAGCAGCTTAAACAGGGAACCCTACGAGCAGTACTTC | CASSLNREPYEQYF
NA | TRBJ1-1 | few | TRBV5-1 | TGCGCCAGCAGCTCCGAGGTGGTGACAGTGAACACTGAAGCTTTCTTT | CASSSEVVTVNTEAFF
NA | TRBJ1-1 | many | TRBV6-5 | TGTGCCAGCAGTCGTGACAGCCTGTACACTGAAGCTTTCTTT | CASSRDSLYTEAFF
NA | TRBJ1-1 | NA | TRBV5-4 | TGTGCCAGCAGAAGGGACCGGCCAGTCACTGAAGCTTTCTTT | CASRRDRPVTEAFF
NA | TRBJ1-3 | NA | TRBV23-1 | TGCGCCAGCAGTCATATACAGGTCTCTGGAAACACCATATATTTT | CASSHIQVSGNTIYF
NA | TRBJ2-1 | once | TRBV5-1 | TGCGCCAGCAGCCGAGATAACCAGTCGAATGAGCAGTTCTTC | CASSRDNQSNEQFF
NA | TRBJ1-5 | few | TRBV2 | TGTGCCAGCAGTGATATCGCCCGGGATCAGCCCCAGCATTTT | CASSDIARDQPQHF
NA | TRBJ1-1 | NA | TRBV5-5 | TGTGCCAGCAGCTTGTTCTCAGGCGATACTGAAGCTTTCTTT | CASSLFSGDTEAFF
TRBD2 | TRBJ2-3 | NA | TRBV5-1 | TGCGCCAGCAGACCTACTAGCGGGAGTCGTGATACGCAGTATTTT | CASRPTSGSRDTQYF
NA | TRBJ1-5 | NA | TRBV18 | TGTGCCAGCTCAGGTTACAATCAGCCCCAGCATTTT | CASSGYNQPQHF
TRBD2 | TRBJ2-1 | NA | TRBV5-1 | TGCGCCAGCAGCATACTAGCGCATGAGCAGTTCTTC | CASSILAHEQFF
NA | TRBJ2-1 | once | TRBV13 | TGTGCCAGCAGCACGCGGACACCATACAATGAGCAGTTCTTC | CASSTRTPYNEQFF
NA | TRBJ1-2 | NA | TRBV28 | TGTGCCAGCACCTTTCCGGGGGGCGGGACAACGAGGTCGTATGGCTACACCTTC | CASTFPGGGTTRSYGYTF
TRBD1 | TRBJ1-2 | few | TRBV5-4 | TGTGCCAGCAGTCTGCCAGGGGGCATTGAAGGCTACACCTTC | CASSLPGGIEGYTF
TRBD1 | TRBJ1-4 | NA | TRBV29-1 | TGCAGCGTTGAAGGACAGGGTACCGAAAAACTGTTTTTT | CSVEGQGTEKLFF
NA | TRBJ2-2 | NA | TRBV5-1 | TGCGCCAGCAGCCTAAAAACAGCGAGCACCGGGGAGCTGTTTTTT | CASSLKTASTGELFF
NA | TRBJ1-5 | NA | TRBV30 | TGTGCCTGGAGTGTAGACGCGGGTCAGCCCCAGCATTTT | CAWSVDAGQPQHF
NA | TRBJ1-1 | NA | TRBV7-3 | TGTGCCAGCAGCTTAAGGAGTGGGTCCATCCCCTTCAACACTGAAGCTTTCTTT | CASSLRSGSIPFNTEAFF
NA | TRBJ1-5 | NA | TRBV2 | TGTGCCAGCAGTGGGGACACTGGCAATCAGCCCCAGCATTTT | CASSGDTGNQPQHF
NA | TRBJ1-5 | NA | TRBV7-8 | TGTGCCAGCAGCTTAGATCCGGGCAGTACCGATCAGCCCCAGCATTTT | CASSLDPGSTDQPQHF
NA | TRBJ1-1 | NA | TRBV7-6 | TGTGCCAGCAGCTTAATAGCGGGGGCGAACACTGAAGCTTTCTTT | CASSLIAGANTEAFF
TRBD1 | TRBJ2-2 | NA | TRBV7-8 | TGTGCCAGCAGCTTCAGGACAGGGCCGGACACCGGGGAGCTGTTTTTT | CASSFRTGPDTGELFF
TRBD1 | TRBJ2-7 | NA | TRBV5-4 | TGTGCCAGCAGCGTGGACAGGGGTGGCGAGCAGTACTTC | CASSVDRGGEQYF
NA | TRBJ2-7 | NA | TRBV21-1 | TGTGCCAGCGAGGTGAGGGAGCAGTACTTC | CASEVREQYF
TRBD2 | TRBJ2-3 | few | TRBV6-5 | TGTGCCAGCAGTTACGAGGCGGGAGGGCCCACAGATACGCAGTATTTT | CASSYEAGGPTDTQYF
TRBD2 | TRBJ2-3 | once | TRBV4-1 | TGCGCCAGCAGCCAAAAATTCGGCGGGAGGGCGGGAGATACGCAGTATTTT | CASSQKFGGRAGDTQYF
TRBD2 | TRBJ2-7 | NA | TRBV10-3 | TGTGCCATCTCGACCCTTAGCGGGAACTTGGGGGAGCAGTACTTC | CAISTLSGNLGEQYF
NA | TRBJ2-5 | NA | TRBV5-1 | TGCGCCAGCGGCTGGGAGGCGACCCCCCAAGAGACCCAGTACTTC | CASGWEATPQETQYF
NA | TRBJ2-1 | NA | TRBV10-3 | TGTGCCATCAGTGAATCGGGAGACAATGAGCAGTTCTTC | CAISESGDNEQFF
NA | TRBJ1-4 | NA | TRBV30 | TGTGCCTGGAGTGTAGTAAATTATGGCGGAAAACTGTTTTTT | CAWSVVNYGGKLFF
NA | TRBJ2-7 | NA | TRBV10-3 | TGTGCCATCAGCAGCGGGACAGTGTCCTACGAGCAGTACTTC | CAISSGTVSYEQYF
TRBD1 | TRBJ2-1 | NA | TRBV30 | TGTGCCTGGAGTGTACTAGGACAGGGTCCTTACAATGAGCAGTTCTTC | CAWSVLGQGPYNEQFF
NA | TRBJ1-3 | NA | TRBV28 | TGTGCCAGCAGTTTGGGTTCAGGGGAGGGCAACACCATATATTTT | CASSLGSGEGNTIYF
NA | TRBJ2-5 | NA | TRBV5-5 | TGTGCCGGCCCGGAGGAGACCCAGTACTTC | CAGPEETQYF
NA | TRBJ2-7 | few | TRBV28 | TGTGCCAGCAGGCGAAACAGGGCTCGCTACGAGCAGTACTTC | CASRRNRARYEQYF
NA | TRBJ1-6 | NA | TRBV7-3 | TGTGCCAGCAGCGTGGGGCAGCCGAATTCACCCCTCCACTTT | CASSVGQPNSPLHF
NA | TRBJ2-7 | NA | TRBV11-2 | TGTGCCAGCAGCTTCTGGGGTCTCTCCTACGAGCAGTACTTC | CASSFWGLSYEQYF
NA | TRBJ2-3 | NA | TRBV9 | TGTGCCAGCAGCTCCCGACAGAGCACAGATACGCAGTATTTT | CASSSRQSTDTQYF
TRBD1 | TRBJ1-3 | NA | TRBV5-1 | TGCGCCAGCAGCCGGGGACAGGGATATGGAAACACCATATATTTT | CASSRGQGYGNTIYF
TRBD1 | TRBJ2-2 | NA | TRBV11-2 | TGTGCCAGCAAGACAGGGGTTGTGGAAACCGGGGAGCTGTTTTTT | CASKTGVVETGELFF
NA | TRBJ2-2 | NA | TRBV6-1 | TGTGCCAGCAGTGAAGCTGGGGGAGTGGGGGAGCTGTTTTTT | CASSEAGGVGELFF
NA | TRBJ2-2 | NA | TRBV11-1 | TGTGCCAGCAGCCCCCGACCCCTTACCGGGGAGCTGTTTTTT | CASSPRPLTGELFF
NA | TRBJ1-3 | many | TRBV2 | TGTGCCAGCAGTGAGCAGGGTTCGTACTCTGGAAACACCATATATTTT | CASSEQGSYSGNTIYF